What follows are 23 T cell receptor beta chains derived from one specimen sequenced in a study of Ad26.COV2.S vaccination and SARS-CoV-2 variants. Treatment meaning: roughly 18 received Ad26.COV2.S at low or high dose, single or two shots; about five received placebo; per-sample allocation not given. Sampling was done on day 63 after the first vaccine or placebo injection. Profiled with immunoSEQ multiplex PCR; TCRdb holds only in-frame clones, not every one. The repertoire holds 290,000 or so clones, with around 87% as singletons. Sample: peripheral blood, taken in a trial of Ad26.COV2.S vaccine versus placebo. The receptors were sampled from a person aged 18-60 years who received the Ad26.COV2.S COVID-19 vaccine or a placebo.

The chain carries TRBV29-1 and TRBJ2-3, with 7 bases identical to TRBD2. Germline CDR1 is SQVTM and CDR2 is ANQGSEA. The CDR3 contains 16 residues. Trimming cost V 0 bases and J 4 bases; bases outside gene matches: 10. The CDR3 here is CSVEDLRGELADTQYF. DNA for the CDR3: TGCAGCGTTGAAGACCTCCGGGGGGAGCTTGCAGATACGCAGTATTTT.

This clone has only a few counts. The J gene is TRBJ1-1, the V gene TRBV2; a weak D match, TRBD1 (5 bases). Germline V lookup: CDR1 SNHLY, CDR2 FYNNEI. Deletions cut 5 bases from V and 3 bases from J, with 13 bases between. CDR3 length equals 14 residues. CDR3 amino acids: CASSFRDPDTEAFF. CDR3 DNA sequence: TGTGCCAGCAGTTTCAGGGACCCGGACACTGAAGCTTTCTTT.

This rearrangement joins TRBV4-2 to TRBJ1-3; D ambiguous. Trimming left V 0 bases short and J 4 bases short, with 16 bases between. This CDR3 region has 17 residues. Germline assignment: CDR1 LGHNA and CDR2 YNFKEQ. The CDR3 coding sequence is TGTGCCAGCAGCCAAGATTATGTCCATCTGGCCGGAAACACCATATATTTT. Its translation is CASSQDYVHLAGNTIYF.

The chain is built from TRBV7-2 and TRBJ2-3, with D perhaps TRBD1 (6 bases). Germline V gene lookup returns CDR1 SGHTA and CDR2 FQGNSA. The V end lost 6 bases, the J end lost 0 bases, and 13 bases lay between the germline ends. CDR3 length: 15 residues. The CDR3 spells CASSRDRPSTDTQYF. The CDR3 bases are TGTGCCAGCAGTCGAGACAGGCCAAGCACAGATACGCAGTATTTT.

The chain combines TRBV19 with TRBJ2-5, with 8 bases matching TRBD1. The CDR3 length is 13 residues. CDR1 is LNHDA and CDR2 is SQIVND in the germline V gene (reference sequence). After removal of 6 bases from V and 4 bases from J, the junction contained 4 bases not matched to a gene. CDR3 region: CASSSQGGETQYF. The DNA for the CDR3 is TGTGCCAGTAGCTCACAGGGGGGAGAGACCCAGTACTTC.

The CDR3 protein is CASSLMHQETQYF. CDR3 bases: TGTGCCAGCAGCTTAATGCACCAAGAGACCCAGTACTTC. The rearrangement links TRBV7-3 to TRBJ2-5; D is uncertain. This CDR3 spans 13 amino acids. V was shortened by 1 base and J by 0 bases, with 3 bases between the two germline ends. The germline CDR1 and CDR2 sequences are SGHTA and FQGTGA.

CDR3 region: CATAGGAGYGYTF. The CDR3 DNA sequence: TGTGCCACCGCAGGGGGCGCGGGCTATGGCTACACCTTC. The V call is TRBV10-3, the J call TRBJ1-2, with 8 positions matching TRBD1. J gave up 4 bases and V 10 bases, and 8 bases lay outside the gene matches. Germline CDR1 is ENHRY and CDR2 is SYGVKD. The CDR3 has 13 residues.

The V call is TRBV27, the J call TRBJ1-4, with 9 bases fitting TRBD1. Germline V gene lookup returns CDR1 MNHEY and CDR2 SMNVEV (reference sequence). The CDR3 spans 14 residues. V lost 9 bases to trimming and J lost 5 bases; unmatched junction nucleotides: 7. The CDR3 is CASSIQGANEKLFF. The CDR3 coding sequence is TGTGCCAGTTCAATACAGGGGGCGAATGAAAAACTGTTTTTT. Full variable domain (outside the CDR3, taken from reference TRBV27 and TRBJ1-4): EAQVTQNPRYLITVTGKKLTVTCSQNMNHEYMSWYRQDPGLGLRQIYYSMNVEVTDKGDVPEGYKVSRKEKRNFPLILESPSPNQTSLYFCASSIQGANEKLFFGSGTQLSVL.

In the case of this clone: The sample contains more than one DNA sequence encoding this CDR3. The chain has TRBV3-1 (or the pseudogene TRBV3-2) and TRBJ1-1, with D perhaps TRBD1 (5 bases). The germline V and J ends were trimmed by 6 bases and 4 bases, with 12 bases remaining between them. The CDR3 is made up of 13 amino acids. CDR1 is LGHDT, CDR2 YNNKEL, per germline (reference sequence). The CDR3 spells CASSPQGGTEAFF. In DNA form, the CDR3 reads TGTGCCAGCAGTCCGCAGGGAGGCACTGAAGCTTTCTTT.

The genes are TRBV18 and TRBJ2-7; tentatively, D is TRBD1 (6 bases). This CDR3 is built from 14 residues. Germline V gene sequence: CDR1 KGHSH, CDR2 LQKENI. The ends were cut back, 3 bases at V and 2 bases at J, with 11 bases in the middle. DNA for the CDR3: TGTGCCAGCTCACCCTCACAGGGCCCCTACGAGCAGTACTTC. Translation gives CASSPSQGPYEQYF. The whole variable domain, remainder taken from reference TRBV18 and TRBJ2-7, is NAGVMQNPRHLVRRRGQEARLRCSPMKGHSHVYWYRQLPEEGLKFMVYLQKENIIDESGMPKERFSAEFPKEGPSILRIQQVVRGDSAAYFCASSPSQGPYEQYFGPGTRLTVT.

The gene calls are TRBV20-1 and TRBJ1-2, with D tentatively TRBD1 (6 bases). The CDR3 loop spans 13 amino acids. Germline lookup yields CDR1 DFQATT and CDR2 SNEGSKA (reference sequence). Trimming removed 3 bases from V and 3 bases from J, with 11 bases in between. The CDR3 bases are TGCAGTGCTAGTCGGCAGGGGTACTATGGCTACACCTTC. It is translated as CSASRQGYYGYTF.

The V call is TRBV9, the J call TRBJ2-7, with D perhaps matching TRBD1 or TRBD2 (5 bases each). Germline lookup yields CDR1 SGDLS and CDR2 YYNGEE. This CDR3 contains 14 residues. Trimming stripped 3 bases from V and 2 bases from J, with 12 bases between. The CDR3 protein is CASSEGTVPYEQYF. CDR3 DNA: TGTGCCAGCAGCGAGGGGACGGTCCCCTACGAGCAGTACTTC.

The V gene is TRBV29-1, the J gene TRBJ2-3; 7 positions agree with TRBD2. Germline V gives CDR1 SQVTM, CDR2 ANQGSEA. The ends lost 6 bases at V and 11 bases at J; junction bases unmatched: 29. The CDR3 spans 18 residues. The CDR3 spells CSVLKRVSRLAAPIGQYF. Here the CDR3 DNA reads TGCAGCGTATTGAAGAGGGTATCGAGGCTAGCGGCCCCCATCGGGCAGTATTTT.

This chain joins TRBV19 and TRBJ2-1, with D tentatively TRBD2 (7 bases). Germline V gene data show CDR1 as LNHDA and CDR2 as SQIVND (reference sequence). CDR3 length: 17 residues. V was clipped by 6 bases and J by 7 bases, with 25 bases between them. CDR3 loop: CASRGGGPLVVRNEQFF. Written as DNA, the CDR3 is TGTGCCAGTAGGGGCGGGGGCCCTTTAGTTGTAAGAAATGAGCAGTTCTTC.

The J gene is TRBJ2-7, the V gene TRBV5-4, with 10 bases matching TRBD1. This CDR3 is built from 15 residues. In germline, CDR1 is SGHNT, CDR2 YYREEE (reference sequence). Trimming took 2 bases from V and 2 from J; bases not matched to a gene: 4. The DNA of the CDR3 is TGTGCCAGCAGCTTTATAGGACAGGGGGCCTACGAGCAGTACTTC. This gives the protein CASSFIGQGAYEQYF.

The V gene is TRBV3-1 (or the pseudogene TRBV3-2), the J gene TRBJ2-7; 11 bases agree with TRBD2. The CDR3 spans 15 residues. CDR1 is LGHDT, CDR2 YNNKEL, per germline (reference sequence). Trimming removed 11 bases from V and 5 bases from J; junction bases left unmatched: 14. Here the CDR3 reads CAVGLAGPRRNEQYF. Written as DNA, the CDR3 is TGTGCCGTCGGACTAGCGGGTCCTCGTCGGAACGAGCAGTACTTC.

The chain combines TRBV20-1 with TRBJ1-2; D is unclear. The CDR3 length is 14 residues. V was clipped by 3 bases and J by 7 bases, with 18 bases between them. Germline loops: CDR1 DFQATT, CDR2 SNEGSKA (reference sequence). In nucleotides, the CDR3 is TGCAGTGCTAGTACTCGGGAAGTTACCGGTGGCTACACCTTC. This encodes CSASTREVTGGYTF.

The V gene is TRBV5-5, the J gene TRBJ2-7; no clear D gene. This CDR3 is built from 15 residues. CDR1 and CDR2 (germline): SGHKS, YYEKEE (reference sequence). V shed 1 base and J shed 1 base, with 12 bases lying between them. CDR3 protein: CASSLRQATSYEQYF. CDR3 nucleotides: TGTGCCAGCAGCTTGCGGCAGGCAACATCCTACGAGCAGTACTTC.

The V gene is TRBV19, the J gene TRBJ1-1; D is perhaps TRBD1 (5 bases). The CDR3 extends over 12 amino acids. Trimming removed 5 bases from V and 4 bases from J, with 8 bases in between. The germline CDR1 and CDR2 sequences are LNHDA and SQIVND (reference sequence). The CDR3 protein is CASSSGFTEAFF. The DNA for the CDR3 is TGTGCCAGTAGTTCAGGGTTCACTGAAGCTTTCTTT. The whole variable domain, remainder taken from reference TRBV19 and TRBJ1-1, is DGGITQSPKYLFRKEGQNVTLSCEQNLNHDAMYWYRQDPGQGLRLIYYSQIVNDFQKGDIAEGYSVSREKKESFPLTVTSAQKNPTAFYLCASSSGFTEAFFGQGTRLTVV.

The chain is built from TRBV5-1 and TRBJ2-7; D not certain. The CDR3 consists of 15 residues. CDR1 is SGHRS and CDR2 is YFSETQ in the germline V gene. Trimming took off 3 bases at V and 0 bases at J, with 13 bases between the two ends. The CDR3 bases are TGCGCCAGCAGCTCCGAGGACGGTGGCTCCTACGAGCAGTACTTC. Its protein product is CASSSEDGGSYEQYF.

The rearrangement links TRBV4-1 to TRBJ2-7; D is undetermined. The CDR3 is 14 residues long. The V end lost 3 bases, the J end lost 4 bases, and 13 bases lay between the germline ends. The germline V gene encodes CDR1 MGHRA and CDR2 YSYEKL. The CDR3 DNA sequence: TGCGCCAGCAGCCAGGGTGTCTGGGGTTACGAGCAGTACTTC. It is translated as CASSQGVWGYEQYF.

J is TRBJ2-1 and V is TRBV30; no firm D call. Germline V gene lookup returns CDR1 GTSNPN and CDR2 SVGIG (reference sequence). Trimming stripped 0 bases from V and 7 bases from J, with 7 bases between. This CDR3 has 12 amino acids. This chain's CDR3 is CAWSVFFNEQFF. Written as DNA, the CDR3 is TGTGCCTGGAGTGTTTTTTTTAATGAGCAGTTCTTC.

This clone has more than one count but fewer than ten. This sequence joins TRBV15 and TRBJ1-3; maybe TRBD1 (5 bases). V was shortened by 0 bases and J by 4 bases, with 10 bases between the two germline ends. Looked up from germline, CDR1 is LNHNV and CDR2 is YYDKDF (reference sequence). This CDR3 comprises 15 residues. The CDR3, as DNA: TGTGCCACCAGCAGAGATGGGGGTGGCGGAAACACCATATATTTT. It translates to CATSRDGGGGNTIYF.